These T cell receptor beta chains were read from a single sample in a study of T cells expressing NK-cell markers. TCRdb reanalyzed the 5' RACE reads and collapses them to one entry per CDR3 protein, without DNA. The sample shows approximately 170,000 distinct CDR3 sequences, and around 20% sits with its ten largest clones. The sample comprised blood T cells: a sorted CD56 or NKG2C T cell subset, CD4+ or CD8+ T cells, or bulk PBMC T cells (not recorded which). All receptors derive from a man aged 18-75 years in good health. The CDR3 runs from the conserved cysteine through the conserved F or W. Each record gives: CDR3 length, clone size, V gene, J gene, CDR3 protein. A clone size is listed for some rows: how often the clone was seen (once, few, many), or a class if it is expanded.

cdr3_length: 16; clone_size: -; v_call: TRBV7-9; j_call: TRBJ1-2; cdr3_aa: CASSSLNQQEPYGYTF
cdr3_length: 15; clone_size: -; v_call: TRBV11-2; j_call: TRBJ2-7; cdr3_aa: CASSLEGGRGYEQYF
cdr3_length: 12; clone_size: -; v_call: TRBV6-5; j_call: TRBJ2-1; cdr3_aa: CARAGPYNEQFF
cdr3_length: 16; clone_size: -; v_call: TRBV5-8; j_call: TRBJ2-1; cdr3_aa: CASSPWEDSLGNEQFF
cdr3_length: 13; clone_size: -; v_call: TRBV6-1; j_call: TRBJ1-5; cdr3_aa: CASSPWAYQPQHF
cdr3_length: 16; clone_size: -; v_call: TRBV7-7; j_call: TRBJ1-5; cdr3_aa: CASSLATGAGNHPQHF
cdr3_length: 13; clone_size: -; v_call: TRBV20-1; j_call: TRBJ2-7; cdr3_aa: CSAQGQWDYEQYF
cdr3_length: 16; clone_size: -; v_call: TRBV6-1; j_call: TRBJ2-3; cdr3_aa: CASSDQGDGSTDTQYF
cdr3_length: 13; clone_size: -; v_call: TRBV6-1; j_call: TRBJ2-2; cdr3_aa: CASSRDFPGELFF
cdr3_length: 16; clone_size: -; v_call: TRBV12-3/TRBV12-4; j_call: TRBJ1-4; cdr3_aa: CASSPRAGSAREKLFF
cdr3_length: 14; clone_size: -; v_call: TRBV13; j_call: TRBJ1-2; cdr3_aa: CASNGQGVNYGYTF
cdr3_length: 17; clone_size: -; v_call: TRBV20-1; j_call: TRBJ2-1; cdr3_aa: CSAIPELAGGYYNEQFF
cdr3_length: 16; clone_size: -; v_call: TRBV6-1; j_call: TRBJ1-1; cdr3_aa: CASSHRDTTVNTEAFF
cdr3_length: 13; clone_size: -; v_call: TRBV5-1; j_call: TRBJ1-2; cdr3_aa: CASSFVGDDGYTF
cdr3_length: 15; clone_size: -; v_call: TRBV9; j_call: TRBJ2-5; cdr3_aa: CASSAGTGRQETQYF
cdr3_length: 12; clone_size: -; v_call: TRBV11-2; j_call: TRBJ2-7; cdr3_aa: CASSQGASEQYF
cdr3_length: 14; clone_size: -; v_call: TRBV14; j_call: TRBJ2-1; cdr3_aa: CASSRGGHRNEQFF
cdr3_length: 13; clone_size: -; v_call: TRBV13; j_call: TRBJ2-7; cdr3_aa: CASDKAGFYEQYF
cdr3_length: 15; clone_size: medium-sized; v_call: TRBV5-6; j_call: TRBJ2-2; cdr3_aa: CASSLVQGDTGELFF
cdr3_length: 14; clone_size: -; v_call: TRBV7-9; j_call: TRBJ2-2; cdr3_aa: CASTHDVYTGELFF
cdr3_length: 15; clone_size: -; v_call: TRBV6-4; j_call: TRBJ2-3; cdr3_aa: CASSVLAGTTDTQYF
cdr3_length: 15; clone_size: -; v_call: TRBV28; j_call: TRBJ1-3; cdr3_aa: CASSLKGWTGNTIYF
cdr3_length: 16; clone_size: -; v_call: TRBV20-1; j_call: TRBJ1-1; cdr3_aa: CSARHAPGQGRTEAFF
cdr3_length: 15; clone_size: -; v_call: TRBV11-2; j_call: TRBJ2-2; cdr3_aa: CASRTTGDPTGELFF
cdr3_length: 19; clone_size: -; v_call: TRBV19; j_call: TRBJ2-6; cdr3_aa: CASSPGQGLPLPPANVLTF
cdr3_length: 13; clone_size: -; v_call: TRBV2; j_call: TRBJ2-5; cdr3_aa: CASIALARETQYF
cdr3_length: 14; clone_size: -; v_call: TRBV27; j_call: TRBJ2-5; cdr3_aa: CASSSLGGAETQYF
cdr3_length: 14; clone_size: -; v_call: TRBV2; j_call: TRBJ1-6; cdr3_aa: CASSEWGDNSPLHF
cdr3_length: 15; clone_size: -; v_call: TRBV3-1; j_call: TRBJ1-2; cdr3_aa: CASSPQHEGNYGYTF
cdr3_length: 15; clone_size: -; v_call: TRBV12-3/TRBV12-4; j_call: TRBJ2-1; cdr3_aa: CASSFPRRSYNEQFF
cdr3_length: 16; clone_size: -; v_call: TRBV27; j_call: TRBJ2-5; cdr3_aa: CASSLTGTRGRETQYF
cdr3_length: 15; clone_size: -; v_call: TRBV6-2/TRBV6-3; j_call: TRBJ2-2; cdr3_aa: CASSRGDLHVRELFF
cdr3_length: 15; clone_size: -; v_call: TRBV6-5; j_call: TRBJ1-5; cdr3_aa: CASSYPKQGYQPQHF
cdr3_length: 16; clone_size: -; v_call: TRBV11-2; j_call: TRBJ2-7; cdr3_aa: CASSLVVREGSYEQYF
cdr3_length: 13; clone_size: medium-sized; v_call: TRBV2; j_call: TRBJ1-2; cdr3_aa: CASRAGPYYGYTF
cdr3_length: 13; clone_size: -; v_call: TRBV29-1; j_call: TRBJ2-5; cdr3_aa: CSVEALGRETQYF
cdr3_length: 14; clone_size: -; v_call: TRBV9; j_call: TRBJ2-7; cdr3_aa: CASSAGLVPYEQYF
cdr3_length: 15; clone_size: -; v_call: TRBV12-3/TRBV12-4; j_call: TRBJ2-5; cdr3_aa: CASSHLGGGGETQYF
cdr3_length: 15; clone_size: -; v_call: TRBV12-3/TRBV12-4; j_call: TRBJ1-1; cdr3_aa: CASSLSVGTNTEAFF
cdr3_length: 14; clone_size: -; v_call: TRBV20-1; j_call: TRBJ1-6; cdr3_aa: CSASGGQNNSPLHF
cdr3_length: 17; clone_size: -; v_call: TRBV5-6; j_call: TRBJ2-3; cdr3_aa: CASSLAKGGLFPDTQYF
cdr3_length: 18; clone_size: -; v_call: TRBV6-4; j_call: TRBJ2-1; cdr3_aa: CASSEHETGSLANNEQFF
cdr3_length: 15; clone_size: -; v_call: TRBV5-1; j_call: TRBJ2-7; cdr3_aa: CASSPGTGGTYEQYF
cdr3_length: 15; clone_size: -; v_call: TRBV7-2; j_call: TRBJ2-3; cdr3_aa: CASSLSGGGGDTQYF
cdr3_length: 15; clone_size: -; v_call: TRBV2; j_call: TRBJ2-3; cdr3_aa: CASSPGARDTDTQYF